This T cell receptor beta chain comes out of a study of T cell clones after liver transplantation. The CDR3 spans 15 residues. V was cut by 0 bases and J by 1 base, with 10 bases left in between. Germline lookup yields CDR1 MNHEY and CDR2 SVGAGI. Profiling relied on immunoSEQ multiplex PCR, and the TCRdb table lists in-frame clones only, not all of them. The repertoire holds about 120,000 clones, with less than 95% as singletons. The origin of this receptor is a human patient who received a liver transplant. A share of the T cells may be of graft donor origin. The J gene is TRBJ2-7, the V gene TRBV6-5, with a weak D call TRBD1 (5 bases). Material: CD4+ T cells from blood, obtained 12 months after liver transplant. CDR3 nucleotide sequence: TGTGCCAGCAGTTACTCGACGGCAGGGTCCTACGAGCAGTACTTC. Protein product: CASSYSTAGSYEQYF.